Below, 11 T cell receptor beta chains from the same sample are listed, as sequenced in a study of tumor and adjacent non-tumor tissue in lung cancer. No cell sorting was done before RNA was extracted from the tissue. Three rounds of nested PCR, following a modified ARM-PCR protocol, produced the TCRbeta library. TCRdb reprocessed the multiplex PCR reads with MiXCR, giving one entry per CDR3 protein. The data contain under 150,000 distinct CDR3 sequences, around two thirds of them singletons. Sample: lung tumor tissue. The receptor set was obtained from a man aged 60-69 years with small cell lung cancer.

This clonotype was recorded at least ten times. J is TRBJ2-3 and V is TRBV5-1; D remains unclear. V was cut by 1 base and J by 2 bases, with 5 bases left in between. CDR3 length: 13 residues. Germline V gene sequence: CDR1 SGHRS, CDR2 YFSETQ. CDR3 amino acids: CASSLTPTDTQYF. DNA for the CDR3: TGCGCCAGCAGCTTGACCCCCACAGATACGCAGTATTTT.

This clonotype was seen a single time. The chain links TRBV5-5 to TRBJ2-1, with TRBD2 matching over 15 bases. The germline V gene encodes CDR1 SGHKS and CDR2 YYEKEE (reference sequence). The V gene end was trimmed by 6 bases and the J gene end by 8 bases; junction bases not matched to a gene: 6. The CDR3 length is 15 residues. Written as DNA, the CDR3 is TGTGCCAGCAACTGGGGACTAGCGGGAGGCTATGAGCAGTTCTTC. Its translation is CASNWGLAGGYEQFF.

The V gene is TRBV20-1, the J gene TRBJ2-3, with TRBD2 matching over 7 bases. CDR1 and CDR2 (germline): DFQATT, SNEGSKA (reference sequence). The CDR3 sequence is 14 residues long. The CDR3 sequence: CSPRIGRREDTQYF. CDR3 bases: TGCAGCCCCCGAATCGGGAGGAGGGAAGATACGCAGTATTTT.

Regarding this clonotype: A much bigger clone sits one base away, suggesting this may be a read error. This rearrangement joins TRBV20-1 to TRBJ2-1; 8 bases are a match to TRBD2. The germline CDR1 and CDR2 sequences are DFQATT and SNEGSKA (reference sequence). The CDR3 consists of 17 residues. In DNA form, the CDR3 reads TGCAGTGCAACCCTGGTGGGACTAGGGATTAACTACGATGAGCAGTTCTTC. Translated: CSATLVGLGINYDEQFF.

As concerns this clonotype: This CDR3 is missing its conserved last phenylalanine or tryptophan, likely due to a read error. This chain links TRBV7-9 with TRBJ1-2; D uncertain. Per germline, CDR1 SEHNR and CDR2 FQNEAQ (reference sequence). The CDR3 consists of 13 residues. The ends were cut back, 1 base at V and 2 bases at J, with 5 bases in the middle. The CDR3 spells CASSLVQNYGYTL. The CDR3 DNA reads as TGTGCCAGCAGCTTAGTACAGAACTATGGCTACACCCTC.

Notes on this clonotype: The CDR3 ends on some other residue instead of the conserved phenylalanine or tryptophan, so this is likely a read error. The chain carries TRBV29-1 and TRBJ2-1, with D tentatively TRBD1 (5 bases). This CDR3 has 19 residues. Germline-derived CDR1 and CDR2 are SQVTM and ANQGSEA. CDR3 loop: CNVEDTGASAVPSYNEQFV. The CDR3 DNA reads TGCAACGTTGAAGACACTGGGGCGTCAGCAGTCCCCTCCTACAATGAGCAGTTCGTC.

A word on this clonotype: The conserved phenylalanine or tryptophan is not found at the CDR3 terminus, so this likely reflects a read error. This chain connects TRBV11-3 to TRBJ1-6; D gene uncertain. Germline V gene sequence: CDR1 SGHNT, CDR2 YENEEA. The CDR3 extends over 16 amino acids. The CDR3 DNA is TGTGCCAGCAGCCCCCGCCGGAGCTCCTATAATTCATCCCTCCACTTA. It specifies CASSPRRSSYNSSLHL.

Concerning this clonotype: This may arise from a read error, as a much more abundant clone is one base away. CDR3 DNA sequence: TGTGCCAGCAGCTTATCGTCGAGGGAGTGGCAAGAGACCCAGTACTTC. Protein: CASSLSSREWQETQYF. The chain employs TRBV11-2 and TRBJ2-5; D perhaps matches TRBD2 (5 bases). The CDR3 is 16 residues long. Germline CDR1 SGHAT, CDR2 FQNNGV. The ends were cut back, 2 bases at V and 2 bases at J, with 15 bases in the middle.

V usage is TRBV28 and J usage is TRBJ2-5; a weak D match, TRBD2 (5 bases). The germline V and J ends were trimmed by 5 bases and 3 bases, with 10 bases remaining between them. CDR1 and CDR2 (germline): MDHEN, SYDVKM. This CDR3 is built from 13 residues. This CDR3 is CASSDSGKETQYF. The DNA of the CDR3 is TGTGCCAGCAGTGACTCGGGAAAAGAGACCCAGTACTTC.

This clonotype showed up just a few times. This chain links TRBV7-8 with TRBJ2-5; 7 bases map to TRBD2. Germline CDR1 is SGHVS and CDR2 is FQNEAQ. Unmatched junction bases numbered 7, after V lost 0 bases and J lost 0 bases. CDR3 length: 17 residues. The CDR3 spells CASSLARDYQYQETQYF. CDR3 coding DNA: TGTGCCAGCAGCTTAGCGCGGGACTACCAGTACCAAGAGACCCAGTACTTC. Together with reference TRBV7-8 and TRBJ2-5, the CDR3 gives the full variable domain: GAGVSQSPRYKVAKRGQDVALRCDPISGHVSLFWYQQALGQGPEFLTYFQNEAQLDKSGLPSDRFFAERPEGSVSTLKIQRTQQEDSAVYLCASSLARDYQYQETQYFGPGTRLLVL.

Concerning this clonotype: The junction and the germline gene differ at one end; a read error may be behind it. The chain combines TRBV5-6 with TRBJ1-1, with no clear D. The CDR3 spans 12 residues. Germline CDR1 and CDR2: SGHDT and YYEEEE. CDR3 in DNA: TGTGCCAGCAGCTTTCGGGGAGGCGAAGCTATCTTT. Residues: CASSFRGGEAIF.